What follows describes a single TCR beta chain. Participants' reported clinical history set cohort assignment. The data originate from a study of blood T cell repertoires in COVID-19. Background on the study: From the United States, Italy and Spain came samples of acute and convalescent COVID-19.

Assay used: immunoSEQ multiplex PCR; TCRdb lists only in-frame clones, some missing. The table shows 260,000 or so clones, with roughly 90% occurring only once. V lost 0 bases and J lost 2, with 12 bases in between. Germline V gives CDR1 SGDLS, CDR2 YYNGEE. This CDR3 has 15 amino acids. Sequenced: PBMCs or T cells enriched from blood (not recorded which). This sequence originates from a woman between 25 and 40 years old with acute COVID-19. The chain recombines TRBV9 with TRBJ2-7, with D possibly TRBD1 on 6 matching bases. The CDR3: CASSVGGQGPYEQYF. The CDR3 nucleotides are TGTGCCAGCAGCGTAGGGGGCCAGGGGCCCTACGAGCAGTACTTC.